The rows below give T cell receptor beta chains drawn from one sample of a study of cytomegalovirus exposure and HLA in healthy donors. Data came from immunoSEQ multiplex PCR; TCRdb stores just in-frame clones and leaves some out. The sample includes 160,000 or so clones, roughly 80% of them seen just once. The sample was PBMCs. The source of these receptors is a man aged 35-49 years in good health and CMV-seronegative. Each CDR3 is given with its conserved first and last residue. Each record gives: CDR3 length, D gene, J gene, V gene, clone size, CDR3 DNA, CDR3 protein. The D gene is left open where the match is weak. A clone size is listed for some rows: how often the clone was seen (once, few, many), or a class if it is expanded.

>13|TRBD1|TRBJ2-5|TRBV19|once
TGTGCCAGTAGTCCTGGGACAGCTGAGACCCAGTACTTC
CASSPGTAETQYF
>15|TRBD1|TRBJ1-4|TRBV30|NA
TGTGCCTGGAAAGTACGGACAGGAATCAATGAAAAACTGTTTTTT
CAWKVRTGINEKLFF
>17|TRBD1|TRBJ2-1|TRBV29-1|NA
TGCAGCGTTGATCCGGGGGGACAGGGGGGAATGTACAATGAGCAGTTCTTC
CSVDPGGQGGMYNEQFF
>18|NA|TRBJ2-3|TRBV12-2|NA
TGTGCAAGTCGCTTAGCCACTGGACATCCCTCTGGCACAGATACGCAGTATTTT
CASRLATGHPSGTDTQYF
>14|TRBD1|TRBJ2-7|TRBV19|NA
TGTGCCAGTAATTCAGGGGGCTTCTCCTACGAGCAGTACTTC
CASNSGGFSYEQYF
>13|NA|TRBJ1-1|TRBV29-1|NA
TGCAGCGCTGCTTTCAGGGTTGACACTGAAGCTTTCTTT
CSAAFRVDTEAFF
>13|NA|TRBJ2-5|TRBV2|NA
TGTGCCAGCATAAGGGCAGGGTCCATGGGGCAGTACTTC
CASIRAGSMGQYF
>15|NA|TRBJ2-7|TRBV4-1|NA
TGCGCCAGCAGCCAATGGGACTCCGCCCAGGACGAGCAGTACTTC
CASSQWDSAQDEQYF
>17|NA|TRBJ2-5|TRBV7-9|NA
TGTGCCAGCAGCTACCTTTTAGCAGGGGGGTACCAAGAGACCCAGTACTTC
CASSYLLAGGYQETQYF
>14|TRBD1|TRBJ1-2|TRBV18|once
TGTGCCAGCTCACCAATGACAGGGGACTATGGCTACACCTTC
CASSPMTGDYGYTF
>14|TRBD1|TRBJ2-5|TRBV18|few
TGTGCCAGCTCACCTTTTACCAGGGGGGAGACCCAGTACTTC
CASSPFTRGETQYF
>14|NA|TRBJ2-1|TRBV10-2|few
TGCGCCAGCAGTGACCCTACAGACAGTACCCAGCAGTTCTTC
CASSDPTDSTQQFF
>15|NA|TRBJ2-5|TRBV2|NA
TGTGCCAGCAGTGAAGCGCTAGCTAGGCAAGAGACCCAGTACTTC
CASSEALARQETQYF
>17|TRBD1|TRBJ2-3|TRBV7-2|few
TGTGCCAGCAGCTTACGAGAGGCGGGACAGGGAGGGGATACGCAGTATTTT
CASSLREAGQGGDTQYF
>14|NA|TRBJ2-6|TRBV5-4|few
TGTGCCAGCAGCGGGGGCGTTGGGGCCAACGTCCTGACTTTC
CASSGGVGANVLTF
>14|TRBD1|TRBJ2-7|TRBV4-1|NA
TGCGCCAGCAGTCACGAACAGGGGGCCCTCGAGCAGTACTTC
CASSHEQGALEQYF
>16|NA|TRBJ1-5|TRBV28|NA
TGTGCCAGCAGCCAAATAGCAGGGCGAGGCAATCAGCCCCAGCATTTT
CASSQIAGRGNQPQHF
>12|NA|TRBJ2-1|TRBV7-8|once
TGTGCCAGCAGCCGGGCAGGGTACTCGCAGTTCTTC
CASSRAGYSQFF
>17|TRBD1|TRBJ2-3|TRBV7-6|NA
TGTGCCAGCAGCCAAGTCGGGTGGGACAGGGGTGGAGATACGCAGTATTTT
CASSQVGWDRGGDTQYF
>15|TRBD1|TRBJ1-1|TRBV12-5|NA
TGTGCTAGTGGTTTGGGGGACAGGGACGGCACTGAAGCTTTCTTT
CASGLGDRDGTEAFF
>13|NA|TRBJ1-5|TRBV18|NA
TGTGCCAGCTCACCTATGCAGAATCAGCCCCAGCATTTT
CASSPMQNQPQHF
>14|NA|TRBJ1-2|TRBV4-1|NA
TGCGCCAGCAGCCTTAATCCAGGGGCGCGCGGCTACACCTTC
CASSLNPGARGYTF
>13|NA|TRBJ2-1|TRBV30|NA
TGTGCCTGGAGAAGGGGGACCGCCGGAGAGCAGTTCTTC
CAWRRGTAGEQFF
>14|NA|TRBJ2-7|TRBV5-1|NA
TGCGCCAGCAGCGCCGCCGGGAGCCCCTACGAGCAGTACTTC
CASSAAGSPYEQYF
>12|NA|TRBJ2-5|TRBV7-6|NA
TGTGCCAGCGGGGCGGACCCCGGGACCCAGTACTTC
CASGADPGTQYF
>13|NA|TRBJ2-2|TRBV2|NA
TGTGCCAGCAGTGTAATGAACACCGGGGAGCTGTTTTTT
CASSVMNTGELFF
>15|TRBD2|TRBJ2-1|TRBV4-1|NA
TGCGCCAGCAGCCCGCTAGCGGTTGAAAAAAATGAGCAGTTCTTC
CASSPLAVEKNEQFF
>13|NA|TRBJ2-5|TRBV10-3|NA
TGTGCCATCAATCGGGGGAGGCAAGAGACCCAGTACTTC
CAINRGRQETQYF
>12|NA|TRBJ2-1|TRBV7-9|NA
TGTGCCAGCAGCTCAGAAAACAATGAGCAGTTCTTC
CASSSENNEQFF
>17|NA|TRBJ2-4|TRBV7-6|NA
TGTGCCAGCAGCTTAGCGCAGGAAGGGGCAGCCAAAAACATTCAGTACTTC
CASSLAQEGAAKNIQYF
>16|NA|TRBJ1-5|TRBV19|NA
TGTGCCAGTAGTACACACCGGGACCGAGAAGCGGGGCCCCAGCATTTT
CASSTHRDREAGPQHF
>15|TRBD2|TRBJ2-5|TRBV6-6|NA
TGTGCCAGCACCTTCTCAGGGAGGGGAGCAGAGACCCAGTACTTC
CASTFSGRGAETQYF
>13|TRBD1|TRBJ1-2|TRBV5-1|NA
TGCGCCAGCAGCCCTCAGGGGGTCGAGGGCTACACCTTC
CASSPQGVEGYTF
>19|TRBD1|TRBJ1-3|TRBV7-3|NA
TGTGCCAGCAGCTTATGGGACAGGGGGCGCTCAGACTCTGGAAACACCATATATTTT
CASSLWDRGRSDSGNTIYF
>15|TRBD1|TRBJ2-2|TRBV2|few
TGTGCCAGCAACGCCCAGACAGGGGTAACCGGGGAGCTGTTTTTT
CASNAQTGVTGELFF
>16|TRBD2|TRBJ2-2|TRBV19|NA
TGTGCCACCAGGGGACTAGCGGGGTCCTCCGGGGGGGAGCTGTTTTTT
CATRGLAGSSGGELFF
>13|NA|TRBJ1-1|TRBV5-1|NA
TGCGCCAGCAGCTGGGACACGAACACTGAAGCTTTCTTT
CASSWDTNTEAFF
>13|TRBD1|TRBJ2-7|TRBV30|NA
TGTGCCTGGAGTCGGGACAGGGGTCACGAGCAGTACTTC
CAWSRDRGHEQYF
>14|TRBD2|TRBJ2-1|TRBV5-1|NA
TGCGCCAGCAGCCAGACTAGCGGGGGGGTTGAGCAGTTCTTC
CASSQTSGGVEQFF
>13|NA|TRBJ1-2|TRBV6-6|NA
TGTGCCAGCAGTTACTCGCAGGGTCTTGGCTACACCTTC
CASSYSQGLGYTF
>15|TRBD1|TRBJ1-2|TRBV6-5|NA
TGTGCCAGCAGTCGACAGGGTACGAGGGGCCATGGCTACACCTTC
CASSRQGTRGHGYTF